This entry lists 31 T cell receptor beta chains sequenced from one sample in a study of cytomegalovirus exposure and HLA in healthy donors. Profiled with immunoSEQ multiplex PCR; TCRdb holds only in-frame clones, not every one. The sample yields 150,000 or so clones, 86% seen once. The sequenced material came from PBMCs. All receptors derive from a man between 18 and 29 years old in good health and CMV-seropositive.

The gene calls are TRBV7-2 and TRBJ1-1, with D possibly TRBD1 on 5 matching bases. This CDR3 has 16 residues. V lost 1 base, J lost 0 bases, and 12 bases lay in between. Germline V CDR1 and CDR2: SGHTA, FQGNSA. CDR3 coding DNA: TGTGCCAGCAGCTTAGGGAGGGGACCGATGAACACTGAAGCTTTCTTT. Its protein is CASSLGRGPMNTEAFF.

The chain joins TRBV25-1 to TRBJ2-7; the match to TRBD1 covers 8 bases. Germline CDR1 MGHDK, CDR2 SYGVNS. J gave up 2 bases and V 4 bases, and 7 bases lay outside the gene matches. CDR3 length: 15 amino acids. CDR3 residues: CASSGTGNRPYEQYF. The CDR3, as DNA: TGTGCCAGCAGTGGGACAGGGAATAGACCCTACGAGCAGTACTTC.

V usage is TRBV9 and J usage is TRBJ1-4, with 12 bases that match TRBD1. Germline V gene lookup returns CDR1 SGDLS and CDR2 YYNGEE. V lost 2 bases to trimming and J lost 3 bases; unmatched junction nucleotides: 5. This CDR3 is built from 17 residues. CDR3 sequence reads: CASSVGTGGAPNEKLFF. The CDR3 DNA reads TGTGCCAGCAGCGTCGGGACAGGGGGCGCCCCTAATGAAAAACTGTTTTTT.

This chain joins TRBV5-6 and TRBJ2-5; 8 nucleotides line up with TRBD1. CDR1 is SGHDT, CDR2 YYEEEE, per germline. Trimming cost V 0 bases and J 5 bases; bases outside gene matches: 0. The CDR3 has 13 residues. Here the CDR3 reads CASSLGQGETQYF. CDR3 DNA sequence: TGTGCCAGCAGCTTGGGACAGGGGGAGACCCAGTACTTC.

CDR3 nucleotides: TGTGCCAGCAGCTTGGCCGGGGTGGCCTCCTACGAGCAGTACTTC. This gives the protein CASSLAGVASYEQYF. This chain joins TRBV5-6 and TRBJ2-7; maybe TRBD2 (5 bases). The germline V gene encodes CDR1 SGHDT and CDR2 YYEEEE. Trimming pared 0 bases from V and 0 bases from J, leaving 10 bases between. The length of the CDR3 is 15 residues.

The chain is built from TRBV7-6 and TRBJ1-2; possible D gene TRBD1, 5 bases. The CDR3 loop spans 12 amino acids. Germline V gene sequence: CDR1 SGHVS, CDR2 FNYEAQ. V was trimmed by 5 bases and J by 8 bases, leaving 12 bases between them. The CDR3: CASSTTGSGYTF. CDR3 nucleotide sequence: TGTGCCAGCAGCACAACAGGATCGGGCTACACCTTC.

This clone came up once. The chain uses TRBV2 and TRBJ2-5; TRBD2 matches at 8 bases. The CDR3 has 16 amino acids. The ends lost 6 bases at V and 1 base at J; junction bases unmatched: 10. Germline-derived CDR1 and CDR2 are SNHLY and FYNNEI. The CDR3 nucleotides read TGTGCCAGCAGGGAGGGAGGACTAGCCTTCCAAGAGACCCAGTACTTC. As protein: CASREGGLAFQETQYF.

This clone was recorded once. This rearrangement joins TRBV9 to TRBJ2-1; D gene unclear. The CDR3 covers 14 residues. Trimming left V 4 bases short and J 1 base short, with 9 bases between. Per the germline V gene, CDR1 is SGDLS and CDR2 is YYNGEE. The CDR3, as DNA: TGTGCCAGCAGCACTTTGGAGTCCTACAATGAGCAGTTCTTC. This gives the protein CASSTLESYNEQFF.

The chain is built from TRBV5-1 and TRBJ2-2; no clear D. V dropped 5 bases and J dropped 1 base, with 9 bases sitting between them. CDR1 and CDR2 from the germline V gene are SGHRS and YFSETQ. This CDR3 is built from 14 residues. The CDR3 DNA follows: TGCGCCAGCAGTTTTGGCGGGAACACCGGGGAGCTGTTTTTT. Translated, it gives CASSFGGNTGELFF.

This clone has a single count. This CDR3 reads CASSLAGLAGVDEQFF. In nucleotides, the CDR3 is TGTGCCAGCAGCTTGGCCGGACTAGCGGGGGTGGACGAGCAGTTCTTC. The chain couples TRBV5-4 to TRBJ2-1; the match to TRBD2 covers 13 bases. The CDR3 is made up of 16 amino acids. The V gene end was trimmed by 0 bases and the J gene end by 10 bases; junction bases not matched to a gene: 7. Germline lookup yields CDR1 SGHNT and CDR2 YYREEE (reference sequence).

The chain is built from TRBV4-3 and TRBJ2-3; TRBD2 matches 12 bases. This CDR3 comprises 15 residues. V lost 1 base, J lost 4 bases, and 0 bases stayed unmatched. CDR1 is LGHNA and CDR2 is YSLEER in the germline V gene. The CDR3 spells CASSQASGGADTQYF. The CDR3 bases are TGCGCCAGCAGCCAAGCTAGCGGGGGGGCAGATACGCAGTATTTT.

J is TRBJ2-7 and V is TRBV5-4, with 10 bases matching TRBD2. Trimming took 4 bases from V and 9 from J; bases not matched to a gene: 13. The CDR3 length is 15 residues. Germline V gives CDR1 SGHNT, CDR2 YYREEE (reference sequence). CDR3 coding DNA: TGTGCCAGCAGCCCAAGCGGGAGGGAGGGATCTGTGCAGTACTTC. The encoded protein is CASSPSGREGSVQYF.

This chain connects TRBV6-6 to TRBJ1-3; D remains unclear. Germline V lookup: CDR1 MNHNY, CDR2 SVGAGI (reference sequence). Trimming stripped 2 bases from V and 1 base from J, with 9 bases between. The CDR3 spans 15 residues. The CDR3 sequence is CASSYLSLSGNTIYF. CDR3 in DNA: TGTGCCAGCAGTTACCTTTCCCTGTCTGGAAACACCATATATTTT.

This clone was detected only a few times. This rearrangement joins TRBV2 to TRBJ1-5; no clear D gene. Germline V gives CDR1 SNHLY, CDR2 FYNNEI. The CDR3 has 12 residues. Trimming left V 1 base short and J 7 bases short, with 5 bases between. The CDR3 loop reads CASSEEAQPQHF. The DNA for the CDR3 is TGTGCCAGCAGTGAAGAAGCGCAGCCCCAGCATTTT.

The rearrangement links TRBV9 to TRBJ2-1; D is unclear. The CDR3 has 13 residues. The germline gives CDR1 SGDLS, CDR2 YYNGEE. The ends were cut back, 0 bases at V and 5 bases at J, with 6 bases in the middle. The CDR3 bases are TGTGCCAGCAGCGTAGGTCAGGACAATGAGCAGTTCTTC. Translating it yields CASSVGQDNEQFF.

The J gene is TRBJ1-2, the V gene TRBV15, with D unclear. Germline assignment: CDR1 LNHNV and CDR2 YYDKDF (reference sequence). With 0 bases removed from V and 4 bases from J, the gap between germline ends came to 3 bases. The CDR3 extends over 12 amino acids. The chain's CDR3 is CATSRERYGYTF. In DNA, the CDR3 is TGTGCCACCAGCAGAGAGCGCTATGGCTACACCTTC.

The gene calls are TRBV5-5 and TRBJ1-5; D is ambiguous. The germline V gene encodes CDR1 SGHKS and CDR2 YYEKEE (reference sequence). V was clipped by 4 bases and J by 0 bases, with 14 bases between them. The CDR3 totals 16 residues. In nucleotides, the CDR3 is TGTGCCAGCAGCCCCCTAGCAACTTCTAGCAATCAGCCCCAGCATTTT. It codes for CASSPLATSSNQPQHF. The whole variable domain, remainder taken from reference TRBV5-5 and TRBJ1-5, is DAGVTQSPTHLIKTRGQQVTLRCSPISGHKSVSWYQQVLGQGPQFIFQYYEKEERGRGNFPDRFSARQFPNYSSELNVNALLLGDSALYLCASSPLATSSNQPQHFGDGTRLSIL.

The chain combines TRBV6-1 with TRBJ2-2; 10 positions match TRBD1. V lost 9 bases and J lost 3; bases outside the gene matches: 4. The CDR3 has 14 residues. Looked up from germline, CDR1 is MNHNS and CDR2 is SASEGT. The CDR3 loop is CASRTGGYTGELFF. The CDR3 DNA reads TGTGCCAGTCGGACAGGGGGGTACACCGGGGAGCTGTTTTTT.

CDR3 nucleotide sequence: TGTGCTAGTGGTTTGACAGCCTCTGGAAACACCATATATTTT. Its translation: CASGLTASGNTIYF. The rearrangement links TRBV12-5 to TRBJ1-3; D remains unclear. There are 14 residues in the CDR3. Germline values: CDR1 LGHNT, CDR2 FRNRAP. Trimming removed 2 bases from V and 0 bases from J, with 5 bases in between.

A word on this clone: Within the sample, other DNA sequences also encode this same CDR3. V is TRBV19 and J is TRBJ1-5, with unresolved D. V gave up 1 base and J gave up 0 bases, with 7 bases separating them. The CDR3 consists of 15 residues. Germline CDR1 is LNHDA and CDR2 is SQIVND (reference sequence). Here the CDR3 reads CASSIGGLSNQPQHF. CDR3 coding DNA: TGTGCCAGTAGTATAGGTGGCCTTAGCAATCAGCCCCAGCATTTT.

The chain joins TRBV18 to TRBJ2-3, with D possibly TRBD1 on 6 matching bases. This CDR3 is built from 16 residues. Looked up from germline, CDR1 is KGHSH and CDR2 is LQKENI. The germline V and J ends were trimmed by 0 bases and 1 base, with 11 bases remaining between them. The CDR3 coding sequence is TGTGCCAGCTCACCACCCCAGGGGCGTGGCACAGATACGCAGTATTTT. Protein sequence: CASSPPQGRGTDTQYF.

The chain links TRBV30 to TRBJ2-7, with a tentative D call TRBD2 (5 bases). The germline CDR1 and CDR2 sequences are GTSNPN and SVGIG (reference sequence). The ends were cut back, 4 bases at V and 3 bases at J, with 13 bases in the middle. This CDR3 is 13 amino acids long. The CDR3 sequence: CAWKSGLYYEQYF. The CDR3 DNA sequence: TGTGCCTGGAAGAGCGGCCTCTACTACGAGCAGTACTTC.

This CDR3 reads CASSPRFNTEAFF. CDR3 DNA: TGTGCCAGCAGCCCCCGGTTCAACACTGAAGCTTTCTTT. The chain couples TRBV7-2 to TRBJ1-1; D not certain. The CDR3 is made up of 13 amino acids. Trimming cost V 5 bases and J 2 bases, with 9 bases left between them. Germline-derived CDR1 and CDR2 are SGHTA and FQGNSA. Using reference TRBV7-2 and TRBJ1-1 for the parts outside the CDR3, the full variable domain is GAGVSQSPSNKVTEKGKDVELRCDPISGHTALYWYRQSLGQGLEFLIYFQGNSAPDKSGLPSDRFSAERTGGSVSTLTIQRTQQEDSAVYLCASSPRFNTEAFFGQGTRLTVV.

The chain couples TRBV10-3 to TRBJ2-7, with D maybe TRBD2 (7 bases). Germline lookup yields CDR1 ENHRY and CDR2 SYGVKD. The CDR3 is 16 amino acids. The ends were cut back, 0 bases at V and 0 bases at J, with 12 bases in the middle. The CDR3 protein is CAISESRRGPSYEQYF. The CDR3 coding sequence is TGTGCCATCAGTGAGTCCAGGCGGGGGCCCTCCTACGAGCAGTACTTC.

This rearrangement joins TRBV7-2 to TRBJ1-4; 10 nucleotides align to TRBD1. Unmatched junction bases numbered 6, after V lost 5 bases and J lost 9 bases. CDR3 length equals 14 residues. The V gene's germline CDR1 is SGHTA and CDR2 FQGNSA. The CDR3 loop reads CASSPDRGSQKLFF. The CDR3, as DNA: TGTGCCAGCAGCCCGGACAGGGGGTCGCAAAAACTGTTTTTT.

This chain joins TRBV19 and TRBJ1-2; D not resolved. The germline V and J ends were trimmed by 5 bases and 5 bases, with 15 bases remaining between them. The CDR3 has 14 residues. Germline values: CDR1 LNHDA, CDR2 SQIVND (reference sequence). In DNA, the CDR3 is TGTGCCAGTAGTCCCGAGGAATGGTGGTATGGCTACACCTTC. Translation gives CASSPEEWWYGYTF.

The rearrangement joins TRBV27 to TRBJ1-3, with D hard to call. This CDR3 is 16 amino acids long. The ends were cut back, 8 bases at V and 0 bases at J, with 17 bases in the middle. Looked up from germline, CDR1 is MNHEY and CDR2 is SMNVEV (reference sequence). The CDR3, as DNA: TGTGCCAGCCGGAGTCAGAACCTATTCTCTGGAAACACCATATATTTT. This codes for CASRSQNLFSGNTIYF.

This rearrangement joins TRBV5-1 to TRBJ2-3, with 9 bases lining up with TRBD1. Germline V CDR1 and CDR2: SGHRS, YFSETQ. This CDR3 is built from 16 residues. The junction had 5 bases not matched to a gene; V was cut back by 0 bases and J by 3 bases. CDR3 nucleotides: TGCGCCAGCAGCTTGGCTGGGACAGGGAGGACAGATACGCAGTATTTT. This gives the protein CASSLAGTGRTDTQYF.

The chain joins TRBV19 to TRBJ1-6; 8 nucleotides line up with TRBD1. The V gene's germline CDR1 is LNHDA and CDR2 SQIVND (reference sequence). After removal of 6 bases from V and 10 bases from J, the junction contained 11 bases not matched to a gene. CDR3 length: 15 amino acids. The CDR3 is CASRSRQGYESPLHF. CDR3 DNA: TGTGCCAGTAGATCAAGACAGGGGTACGAGTCACCCCTCCACTTT. Full variable domain (remainder filled in from reference TRBV19 and TRBJ1-6): DGGITQSPKYLFRKEGQNVTLSCEQNLNHDAMYWYRQDPGQGLRLIYYSQIVNDFQKGDIAEGYSVSREKKESFPLTVTSAQKNPTAFYLCASRSRQGYESPLHFGNGTRLTVT.

V is TRBV5-6 and J is TRBJ1-2; possible D gene TRBD1, 5 bases. This CDR3 spans 13 amino acids. V lost 2 bases to trimming and J lost 5 bases, with 10 bases between them. CDR1 and CDR2 from the germline V gene are SGHDT and YYEEEE. CDR3 sequence: CASSFDSSYGYTF. CDR3 DNA: TGTGCCAGCAGCTTCGACAGTTCTTATGGCTACACCTTC.

The genes are TRBV30 and TRBJ1-1; 7 bases map to TRBD1. The J segment lost 0 bases and the V segment lost 3 bases, leaving 1 base of the junction unmatched. The CDR3 sequence is 13 residues long. CDR1 GTSNPN and CDR2 SVGIG come from the germline V gene (reference sequence). This CDR3 is CAWRTGMNTEAFF. CDR3 nucleotide sequence: TGTGCCTGGAGGACAGGGATGAACACTGAAGCTTTCTTT.